This TCR beta chain was observed in a study of T cells after yellow fever vaccination. Across the study: Preparation used SMART-Seq v4 Ultra Low Input for the low-cell-number fractions.

TCRdb reprocessed the 5' RACE reads with MiXCR, giving one entry per CDR3 protein. The table has approximately 70,000 distinct CDR3 sequences, around 7.8% seen once; the top ten hold over 25%. J lost 2 bases, V lost 4 bases, and 1 base had no gene match. Germline CDR1 MNHEY, CDR2 SVGEGT. CDR3 length equals 15 residues. The receptor comes from a man younger than 35 who received the YFV17D yellow fever vaccine. This specimen was CD8+ T cells sorted from PBMCs, taken around 10 days after the first yellow fever vaccination. The chain uses TRBV6-2 or TRBV6-3 and TRBJ2-1; 11 nucleotides match TRBD2. CDR3 coding DNA: TGTGCCAGCAGTTTACTAGCGGGAGCCTACAATGAGCAGTTCTTC. It yields the protein CASSLLAGAYNEQFF.